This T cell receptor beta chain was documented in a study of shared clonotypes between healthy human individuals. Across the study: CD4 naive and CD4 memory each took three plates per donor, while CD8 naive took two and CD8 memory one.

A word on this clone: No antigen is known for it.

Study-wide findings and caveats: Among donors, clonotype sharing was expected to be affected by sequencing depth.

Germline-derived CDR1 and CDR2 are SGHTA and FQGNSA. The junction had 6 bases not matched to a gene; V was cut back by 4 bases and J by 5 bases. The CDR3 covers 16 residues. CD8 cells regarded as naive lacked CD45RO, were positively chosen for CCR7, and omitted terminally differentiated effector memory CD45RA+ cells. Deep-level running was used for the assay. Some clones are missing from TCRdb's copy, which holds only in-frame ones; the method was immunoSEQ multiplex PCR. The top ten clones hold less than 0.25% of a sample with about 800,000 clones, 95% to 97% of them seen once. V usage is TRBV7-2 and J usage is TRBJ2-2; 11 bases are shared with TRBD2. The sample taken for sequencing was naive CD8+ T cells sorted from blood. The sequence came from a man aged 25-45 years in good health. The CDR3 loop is CASSSGLAAGTGELFF. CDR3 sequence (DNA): TGTGCCAGCAGCTCGGGACTAGCGGCCGGTACCGGGGAGCTGTTTTTT. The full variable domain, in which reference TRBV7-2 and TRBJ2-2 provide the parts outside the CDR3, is GAGVSQSPSNKVTEKGKDVELRCDPISGHTALYWYRQSLGQGLEFLIYFQGNSAPDKSGLPSDRFSAERTGGSVSTLTIQRTQQEDSAVYLCASSSGLAAGTGELFFGEGSRLTVL.